The present T cell receptor beta chain was sequenced within a study of cytomegalovirus exposure and HLA in healthy donors. Some clones are missing from TCRdb's copy, which holds only in-frame ones; the method was immunoSEQ multiplex PCR. This sample yields over 90,000 clones, of which about 95% are seen a single time; roughly 0.9% belongs to the top ten. From germline, CDR1 is LGHNA and CDR2 YNFKEQ. This CDR3 has 16 residues. Trimming took 4 bases from V and 4 from J; bases not matched to a gene: 9. General study findings and limits: Subsequent analysis found a tendency for first-cohort TCR clusters to co-occur within the 110 or so validation repertoires.

About this clone: Antigen: not known.

The sequence came from a woman aged 18 to 35 in good health and CMV-seronegative. V usage is TRBV4-2 and J usage is TRBJ2-2; 7 bases are a match to TRBD1. Sequencing was carried out using PBMCs. CDR3 bases: TGTGCCAGCAGCCCCGACAGGGATTATCGCACCGGGGAGCTGTTTTTT. This codes for CASSPDRDYRTGELFF.